Shown below are 15 T cell receptor beta chains from a single sample sequenced in a study of CD8+ T cells in alopecia areata. In each case, RNA was isolated and then reverse transcribed into cDNA as the sequencing template. Sequencing used immunoSEQ multiplex PCR; TCRdb keeps in-frame clones, though not all of them. The sample records about 200,000 clones, approximately 60% being singletons. Treatment noted: oral pan-JAK inhibitor, 5-10 mg twice daily. This specimen was CD4+ T cells sorted from blood, taken at week 4, from a patient treated with tofacitinib. Receptor source: a human donor with alopecia areata.

V gene TRBV29-1 combines with J gene TRBJ2-5; 7 bases map to TRBD1. Germline CDR1 SQVTM, CDR2 ANQGSEA. V shed 4 bases, J shed 5 bases, and the junction held 10 bases outside the gene matches. The CDR3 extends over 14 amino acids. CDR3 amino acids: CSVALRRGLETQYF. The CDR3 DNA is TGCAGCGTTGCCCTACGAAGGGGGCTTGAGACCCAGTACTTC. The full variable domain, rest sourced from reference TRBV29-1 and TRBJ2-5, is SAVISQKPSRDICQRGTSLTIQCQVDSQVTMMFWYRQQPGQSLTLIATANQGSEATYESGFVIDKFPISRPNLTFSTLTVSNMSPEDSSIYLCSVALRRGLETQYFGPGTRLLVL.

This chain connects TRBV2 to TRBJ1-5; unclear D gene. The V end was cut by 3 bases, the J end by 8 bases, with 8 bases between. CDR3 length equals 12 residues. Germline assignment: CDR1 SNHLY and CDR2 FYNNEI. The CDR3 DNA follows: TGTGCCAGCAGTGAGGACCGAGAGCCCCAGCATTTT. Protein sequence: CASSEDREPQHF.

The chain has TRBV18 and TRBJ1-1; 8 bases agree with TRBD1. Germline V gene data show CDR1 as KGHSH and CDR2 as LQKENI. After removal of 5 bases from V and 0 bases from J, the junction contained 8 bases not matched to a gene. The CDR3 runs 16 residues. The CDR3: CASSSTGGGLNTEAFF. For the CDR3, the DNA is TGTGCCAGCTCATCCACAGGGGGGGGCTTGAACACTGAAGCTTTCTTT.

The chain has TRBV30 and TRBJ1-4, with D possibly being TRBD1 (5 bases). The V end was cut by 0 bases, the J end by 0 bases, with 8 bases between. CDR3 length: 15 amino acids. The germline V gene has CDR1 GTSNPN and CDR2 SVGIG (reference sequence). The CDR3 DNA reads as TGTGCCTGGAGTGTACCAGGGACAACTAATGAAAAACTGTTTTTT. Translation gives CAWSVPGTTNEKLFF.

This clone was picked up a small number of times. The rearrangement links TRBV5-1 to TRBJ2-5; D perhaps matches TRBD2 (5 bases). The germline V and J ends were trimmed by 0 bases and 4 bases, with 10 bases remaining between them. In germline, CDR1 is SGHRS, CDR2 YFSETQ. This CDR3 is built from 14 residues. CDR3 sequence reads: CASSLERGGETQYF. CDR3 bases: TGCGCCAGCAGCTTGGAACGGGGTGGAGAGACCCAGTACTTC.

This clone came up a few times. CDR3: CASSLMALRETQYF. In nucleotides, the CDR3 is TGTGCCAGCAGCTTGATGGCGTTACGGGAGACCCAGTACTTC. V usage is TRBV5-5 and J usage is TRBJ2-5; no reliable D call. The length of the CDR3 is 14 residues. Germline loops: CDR1 SGHKS, CDR2 YYEKEE (reference sequence). Deletions cut 1 base from V and 5 bases from J, with 12 bases between.

This clone was counted a few times. The rearrangement uses TRBV18 and TRBJ1-1; D ambiguous. V shed 6 bases and J shed 1 base, with 3 bases lying between them. Germline CDR1 KGHSH, CDR2 LQKENI. The CDR3 spans 11 residues. The CDR3 DNA reads TGTGCCAGCTCGGAGAACACTGAAGCTTTCTTT. It codes for CASSENTEAFF.

The rearrangement uses TRBV6-6 and TRBJ1-6; D unresolved. CDR3 length: 15 amino acids. The V end was cut by 0 bases, the J end by 8 bases, with 11 bases between. Germline V gene sequence: CDR1 MNHNY, CDR2 SVGAGI (reference sequence). This chain's CDR3 is CASSYSTDGYSPLHF. The CDR3 region has the DNA TGTGCCAGCAGTTACTCGACGGACGGATATTCACCCCTCCACTTT.

This clone was observed a handful of times. This chain joins TRBV6-6 and TRBJ1-1; D gene unclear. The CDR3 totals 11 residues. V was shortened by 2 bases and J by 5 bases, with 3 bases between the two germline ends. Germline CDR1 is MNHNY and CDR2 is SVGAGI (reference sequence). As DNA, the CDR3 is TGTGCCAGCAGTTACCTTACTGAAGCTTTCTTT. The encoded protein is CASSYLTEAFF.

The rearrangement joins TRBV2 to TRBJ1-4; D is unclear. Trimming cost V 7 bases and J 8 bases, with 14 bases left between them. The CDR3 covers 13 residues. From germline, CDR1 is SNHLY and CDR2 FYNNEI. Here the CDR3 reads CASKIDAGEKLFF. The CDR3 bases are TGTGCCAGCAAGATTGACGCGGGGGAAAAACTGTTTTTT. The full variable domain, completed using reference TRBV2 and TRBJ1-4, is EPEVTQTPSHQVTQMGQEVILRCVPISNHLYFYWYRQILGQKVEFLVSFYNNEISEKSEIFDDQFSVERPDGSNFTLKIRSTKLEDSAMYFCASKIDAGEKLFFGSGTQLSVL.

This clone has only a few counts. The chain has TRBV7-9 and TRBJ2-2; 8 nucleotides line up with TRBD2. The CDR3 totals 17 residues. Germline assignment: CDR1 SEHNR and CDR2 FQNEAQ (reference sequence). Trimming took 0 bases from V and 0 from J; bases not matched to a gene: 3. The DNA for the CDR3 is TGTGCCAGCAGCTTAGCGAGCGGGGGTCCGAACACCGGGGAGCTGTTTTTT. Its protein is CASSLASGGPNTGELFF.

The chain joins TRBV10-3 to TRBJ1-6; D not certain. The V end was cut by 0 bases, the J end by 5 bases, with 8 bases between. Germline-derived CDR1 and CDR2 are ENHRY and SYGVKD. The CDR3 has 15 residues. CDR3 in amino acids: CAISESAGHNSPLHF. The CDR3, as DNA: TGTGCCATCAGTGAGTCGGCAGGTCATAATTCACCCCTCCACTTT.

CDR3 sequence reads: CASSLMANTEAFF. The CDR3 DNA sequence: TGTGCCAGCAGCTTAATGGCGAACACTGAAGCTTTCTTT. The V call is TRBV7-6, the J call TRBJ1-1, with D hard to call. This CDR3 is 13 amino acids long. The ends were cut back, 2 bases at V and 1 base at J, with 5 bases in the middle. Germline values: CDR1 SGHVS, CDR2 FNYEAQ.

Here the CDR3 reads CASSTPAGQGEGYTF. Here the CDR3 DNA reads TGTGCCAGCAGTACTCCGGCGGGACAGGGGGAAGGCTACACCTTC. The rearrangement joins TRBV28 to TRBJ1-2; TRBD1 agrees at 11 bases. V shed 5 bases and J 8 bases; nucleotides not matched to a gene: 10. Germline CDR1 MDHEN, CDR2 SYDVKM. This CDR3 is built from 15 residues.

This clone was counted a few times. The chain recombines TRBV7-2 with TRBJ2-3; 11 nucleotides agree with TRBD2. The CDR3 length is 19 residues. Trimming cost V 4 bases and J 5 bases; bases outside gene matches: 17. Germline CDR1 and CDR2: SGHTA and FQGNSA. CDR3 coding DNA: TGTGCCAGCAGCTCGACGGGAAGGGTCACTAGCGGGAGACGAGATACGCAGTATTTT. Its protein is CASSSTGRVTSGRRDTQYF.